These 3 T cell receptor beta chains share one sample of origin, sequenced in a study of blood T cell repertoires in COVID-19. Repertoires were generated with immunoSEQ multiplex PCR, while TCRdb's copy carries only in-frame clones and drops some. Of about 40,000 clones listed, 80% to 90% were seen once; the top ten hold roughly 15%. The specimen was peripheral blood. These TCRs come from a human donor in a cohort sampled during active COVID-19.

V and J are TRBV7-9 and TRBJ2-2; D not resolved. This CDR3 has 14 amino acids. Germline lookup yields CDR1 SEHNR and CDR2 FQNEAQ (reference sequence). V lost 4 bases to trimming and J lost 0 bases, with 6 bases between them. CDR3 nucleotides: TGTGCCAGCAGCTCAAATCCGAACACCGGGGAGCTGTTTTTT. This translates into CASSSNPNTGELFF.

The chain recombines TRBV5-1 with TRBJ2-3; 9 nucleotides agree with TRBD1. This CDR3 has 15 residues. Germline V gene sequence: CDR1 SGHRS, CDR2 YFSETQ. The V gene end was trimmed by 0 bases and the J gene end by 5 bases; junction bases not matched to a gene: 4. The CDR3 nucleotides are TGCGCCAGCAGCTTGGGGGGACAGGGATTAGATACGCAGTATTTT. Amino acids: CASSLGGQGLDTQYF. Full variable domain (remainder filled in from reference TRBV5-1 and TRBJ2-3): KAGVTQTPRYLIKTRGQQVTLSCSPISGHRSVSWYQQTPGQGLQFLFEYFSETQRNKGNFPGRFSGRQFSNSRSEMNVSTLELGDSALYLCASSLGGQGLDTQYFGPGTRLTVL.

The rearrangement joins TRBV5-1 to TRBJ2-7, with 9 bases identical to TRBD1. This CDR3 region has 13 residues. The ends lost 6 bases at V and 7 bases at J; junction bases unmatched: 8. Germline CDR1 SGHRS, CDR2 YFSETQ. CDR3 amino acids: CASTQQGAKEQYF. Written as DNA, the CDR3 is TGCGCCAGCACCCAACAGGGGGCGAAAGAGCAGTACTTC.